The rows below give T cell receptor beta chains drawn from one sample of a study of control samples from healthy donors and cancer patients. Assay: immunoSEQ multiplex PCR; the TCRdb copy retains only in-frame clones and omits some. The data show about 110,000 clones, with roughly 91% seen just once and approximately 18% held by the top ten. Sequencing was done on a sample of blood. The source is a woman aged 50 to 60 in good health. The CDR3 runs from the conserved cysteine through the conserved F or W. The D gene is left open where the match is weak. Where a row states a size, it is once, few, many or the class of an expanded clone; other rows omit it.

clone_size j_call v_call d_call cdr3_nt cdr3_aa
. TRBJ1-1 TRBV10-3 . TGTGCCATCAGTGACCCGGGACGGCCGAACACTGAAGCTTTCTTT CAISDPGRPNTEAFF
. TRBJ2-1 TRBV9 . TGTGCCAGCAGCGTAGCTGGGAGGGGGTCGGCGCAGTTCTTC CASSVAGRGSAQFF
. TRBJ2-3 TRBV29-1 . TGCAGCGCAATGACAATTTTCACAGATACGCAGTATTTT CSAMTIFTDTQYF
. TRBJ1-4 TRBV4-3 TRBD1 TGCGCCAGCAGCCAAGGCAGGGGGGCTGAAAAACTGTTTTTT CASSQGRGAEKLFF
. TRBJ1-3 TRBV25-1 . TGTGCCAGCAGTCGCCCGGGAACCACTGGAAACACCATATATTTT CASSRPGTTGNTIYF
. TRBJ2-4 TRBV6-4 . TGTGCCAGCAGTGACTCTGGCAGGGAACAAAACATTCAGTACTTC CASSDSGREQNIQYF
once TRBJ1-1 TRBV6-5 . TGTGCCAGCAGAACAGGAAAGAGTGAAGCTTTCTTT CASRTGKSEAFF
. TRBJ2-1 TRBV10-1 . TGCGCCAGCAGGGTGGGGCTAGCCTCTTACAATGAGCAGTTCTTC CASRVGLASYNEQFF
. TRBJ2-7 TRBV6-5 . . CASSSGQGSYEQYF
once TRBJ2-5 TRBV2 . TGTGCCAGCAGCCTAGAAGGAGGGGGTTATGAGACCCAGTACTTC CASSLEGGGYETQYF
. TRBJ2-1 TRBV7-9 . TGTGCCAGCAGCTTTACCCCAGGGGTCTGGCAGTTCTTC CASSFTPGVWQFF
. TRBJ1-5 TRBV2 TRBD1 TGTGCCAGCAGTAAAGGGGACAGGATCAATCAGCCCCAGCATTTT CASSKGDRINQPQHF
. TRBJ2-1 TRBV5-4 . TGTGCCAGCAGTTTCAACTACCGGGACCACGCGGTCTTC CASSFNYRDHAVF
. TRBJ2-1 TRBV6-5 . TGTGCCAGCAGTTCAATGACAAGCTACAATGAGCAGTTCTTC CASSSMTSYNEQFF
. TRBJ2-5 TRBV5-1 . TGCGCCAGCAGCTTGGTGACGGGTCGGGAGACCCAGTACTTC CASSLVTGRETQYF
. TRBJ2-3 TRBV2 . TGTGCCAGCAGAATCGGTGTAGCGGTACTAGATACGCAGTATTTT CASRIGVAVLDTQYF
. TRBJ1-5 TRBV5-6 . TGTGCCAGCAGCTTGGCGGATTATAGCAATCAGCCCCAGCATTTT CASSLADYSNQPQHF
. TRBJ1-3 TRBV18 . TGTGCCAGCTCACCTCCAGGCGCCTCTGGAAACACCATATATTTT CASSPPGASGNTIYF
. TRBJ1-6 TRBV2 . TGTGCCAGCAGGGTGAGGAGGTACGATTCACCCCTCCACTTT CASRVRRYDSPLHF
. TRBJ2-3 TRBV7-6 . TGTGCCAGCAGCCCACGGTTCGGGCTATTGTCCACAGATACGCAGTATTTT CASSPRFGLLSTDTQYF
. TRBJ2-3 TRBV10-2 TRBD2 TGCGCCAGCAGGGCCGAACTAGCGGGGGGCCATACGCAGTATTTT CASRAELAGGHTQYF
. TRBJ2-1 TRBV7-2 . TGTGCCAGCAGCCCCCTGCCAGAAAGCTCCTACAATGAGCAGTTCTTC CASSPLPESSYNEQFF
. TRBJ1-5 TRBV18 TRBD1 TGTGCCAGCTCACCAGCCCAGGGGGCCCAGCCCCAGCATTTT CASSPAQGAQPQHF
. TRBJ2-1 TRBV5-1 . TGCGCCAGCAGCGTTCGTGGACTAAGCTTCATTCCTACTACCAATGAGCAGTTCTTC CASSVRGLSFIPTTNEQFF
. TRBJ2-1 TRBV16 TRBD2 TGTGCCAGCAGCCAAGGGGGACTAGCGGGGACCTTAAGCTCCTACAATGAGCAGTTCTTC CASSQGGLAGTLSSYNEQFF
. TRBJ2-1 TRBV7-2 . TGTGCCAGCAGCCAAACCCTGGGGTGGAATGAGCAGTTCTTC CASSQTLGWNEQFF
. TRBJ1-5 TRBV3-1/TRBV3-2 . TGTGCCAGCAGCCAAGATGGGAGAGGCGGCAATCAGCCCCAGCATTTT CASSQDGRGGNQPQHF
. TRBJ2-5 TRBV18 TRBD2 TGTGCCAGCTCACCAGGACTAGCGGGGGGGGAACAAGAGACCCAGTACTTC CASSPGLAGGEQETQYF
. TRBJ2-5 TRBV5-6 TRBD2 TGTGCCAGCAGCCCCGTTCGGACTAGCGGACAAGAGACCCAGTACTTC CASSPVRTSGQETQYF
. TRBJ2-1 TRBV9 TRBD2 TGTGCCAGCTCTCGACTAGCGAACTACAATGAGCAGTTCTTC CASSRLANYNEQFF
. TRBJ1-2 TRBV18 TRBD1 TGTGCCAGCTCATCAGGACAGGGAGCCAATGGCTACACCTTC CASSSGQGANGYTF
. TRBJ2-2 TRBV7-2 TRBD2 TGTGCCAGCAGCTTGGGAGGGGTGAAGGTTCTGTTTTTT CASSLGGVKVLFF
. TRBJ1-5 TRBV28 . TGTGCCAGCACCTACGGGGGGCCCCAGCATTTT CASTYGGPQHF
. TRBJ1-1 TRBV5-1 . TGCGCCCGCAGCCGCGGGGGGGCGGACACTGAAGCTTTCTTT CARSRGGADTEAFF
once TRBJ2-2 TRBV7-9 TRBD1 TGTGCCAGCAGCTCGGGGACAGCTACCGGGGAGCTGTTTTTT CASSSGTATGELFF
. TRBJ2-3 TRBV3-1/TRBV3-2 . TGTGCCAGCAGCCAGGCCCGCGGGGCGGGAGATACGCAGTATTTT CASSQARGAGDTQYF
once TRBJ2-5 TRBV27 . TGTGCCAGCAGTTTATCTATAACAGCCTCAGGGACCCAGTACTTC CASSLSITASGTQYF
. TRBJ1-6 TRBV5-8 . TGTGCCAGCAGCCAAGGGTCTTCACCCCTCCACTTT CASSQGSSPLHF
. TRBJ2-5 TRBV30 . TGTGCCTGGAAAAAATCAGGGATGGGGGAGACCCAGTACTTC CAWKKSGMGETQYF
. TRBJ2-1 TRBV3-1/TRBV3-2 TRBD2 TGTGCCAGCAGTCGGGACCCGGGAGTAGCGGGTTCTGTCGGTGAGCAGTTCTTC CASSRDPGVAGSVGEQFF
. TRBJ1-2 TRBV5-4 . TGTGCCAGCAGCCCACCGACACGGACGGTACGAGGCTACACCTTC CASSPPTRTVRGYTF
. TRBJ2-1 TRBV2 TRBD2 TGTGCCAGCAGTGTAAGGGTGGGGAGGGGATCCTACAATGAGCAGTTCTTC CASSVRVGRGSYNEQFF
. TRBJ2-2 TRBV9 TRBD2 TGTGCCAGCAGCGTTACTAGCGGGAAGTTAGTCACCGGGGAGCTGTTTTTT CASSVTSGKLVTGELFF
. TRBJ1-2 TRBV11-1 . TGTGCCAGCAGCTGGACCGTGCCAGGTTGGGGCTACACCTTC CASSWTVPGWGYTF
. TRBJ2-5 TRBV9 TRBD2 TGTGCCAGCAGGAGGGGACTAGTGGGAAGTGAGACCCAGTACTTC CASRRGLVGSETQYF
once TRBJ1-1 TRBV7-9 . TGTGCCAGCCTCGCCGACTACCAAAGGGCCATGAACACTGAAGCTTTCTTT CASLADYQRAMNTEAFF
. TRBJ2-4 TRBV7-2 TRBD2 TGTGCCAGCAGCTCTTCGCCGGGACTAGCGGTAAACATTCAGTACTTC CASSSSPGLAVNIQYF
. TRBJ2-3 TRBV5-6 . TGTGCCAGCAGCTTGGCCAGCGGAAGCGAGGGCCCAGATACGCAGTATTTT CASSLASGSEGPDTQYF
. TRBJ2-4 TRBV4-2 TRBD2 TGTGCCAGCAGCCAAGATCGGCTAGCGGGGGGAGGTCAGTACTTC CASSQDRLAGGGQYF
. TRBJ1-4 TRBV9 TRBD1 TGTGCCAGCAGCGTAAGTGGGACAGGGTCCGAAAAACTGTTTTTT CASSVSGTGSEKLFF
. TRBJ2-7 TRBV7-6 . TGTGCCAGCAGCAATGGAGTCCGGGCGAACGAGCAGTACTTC CASSNGVRANEQYF
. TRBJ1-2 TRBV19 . TGTGCCAGCGGACGGACTAACTATGGCTACACCTTC CASGRTNYGYTF
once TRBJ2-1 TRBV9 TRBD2 TGTGCCAGCAGCGCATCTTTTAGCGGGGGGGCCTCCTACAATGAGCAGTTCTTC CASSASFSGGASYNEQFF
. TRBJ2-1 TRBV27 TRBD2 TGTGCCAGCAGTTTACGAGGACTAGCGAGTTACAATGAGCAGTTCTTC CASSLRGLASYNEQFF